This TCR beta chain was identified in a study of T cell responses to AZD1222 COVID-19 vaccine. Measured with immunoSEQ multiplex PCR; TCRdb has only the in-frame clones, and not every one. The data contain 59,000 or so clones, roughly 80% of them singletons. Per germline, CDR1 MNHEY and CDR2 SVGAGI. Trimming cost V 0 bases and J 2 bases, with 11 bases left between them. This CDR3 has 15 residues. This clone has more than one count but fewer than ten. Its antigen is as yet unknown. General study findings and limits: With two AZD1222 doses given, Spike-specific TCR breadth and depth both rose.

The specimen comprised peripheral blood, sampled on day 0 of AZD1222 vaccination. This chain links TRBV6-5 with TRBJ2-7, with unresolved D. This TCR came from an adult in good health. The CDR3 coding sequence is TGTGCCAGCAGTTACTCCCCCCGCCAGGCCTACGAGCAGTACTTC. Translating it yields CASSYSPRQAYEQYF.